This T cell receptor (beta chain) is drawn from a study of blood T cell repertoires in COVID-19. Study-wide background: Specimens from acute and convalescent COVID-19 originated in the United States, Italy and Spain. Nucleic acid was either cDNA or gDNA, and it came from T cells, B-cell-depleted T cells, or PBMCs.

In the study's own analysis: Quantification of nucleated cells was approximated via reference gene primer amplification. Libraries were prepared by immunoSEQ multiplex PCR; TCRdb keeps only in-frame clonotypes and omits some of them. V, J and clone size were drawn from that table, and D and trimming were deduced from the DNA. The repertoire has roughly 120,000 clones, 85% to 90% of them found once; the top ten carry under 6%. Trimming took off 0 bases at V and 8 bases at J, with 8 bases between the two ends. Germline V gene lookup returns CDR1 SGHRS and CDR2 YFSETQ. There are 12 residues in the CDR3.

Sequenced sample: peripheral blood. V gene TRBV5-1 combines with J gene TRBJ1-2; D not certain. This receptor was obtained from a woman aged 45 to 65 with acute or convalescent COVID-19. This chain's CDR3 is CASSLGEGGYTF. The CDR3 nucleotides read TGCGCCAGCAGCTTGGGGGAGGGAGGCTACACCTTC.